This T cell receptor (beta chain) was captured in a study of CD8 T cells in ankylosing spondylitis. Findings and caveats of the study: Disease-linked clones displayed a CD8+ phenotype and appeared relatively rarely in peripheral blood. Typical of ankylosing spondylitis blood, it appeared, was a TCR beta motif of fewer than 10 highly homologous variants. Some motif variants had been reported before (in reactive arthritis synovial fluid and blood). The authors reported significant enrichment of disease-linked clones in matched ankylosing spondylitis synovial fluid.

In its sample, this clonotype was seen many times. Its antigen is not identified. Researchers built TCR beta libraries using quantitative 5'-RACE with molecular barcodes. A single record per CDR3 protein comes from TCRdb applying MiXCR to the 5' RACE reads. In the table there are fewer than 550,000 distinct CDR3 sequences, 5.3% of which are singletons. This TCR came from a male donor with ankylosing spondylitis. The sequencing input was blood, either unsorted or a sorted T cell fraction (not recorded which).

In nucleotides, the CDR3 is TGTGCCAGCACCGGCCCGACGAACGGAGAATGTGTTTGGAGGAATCAGCCCCAGCATTTT. This translates into CASTGPTNGECVWRNQPQHF. The chain is built from TRBV21-1 and TRBJ1-5. TRBV21-1 is assigned pseudogene status. The CDR3 is 20 residues long.